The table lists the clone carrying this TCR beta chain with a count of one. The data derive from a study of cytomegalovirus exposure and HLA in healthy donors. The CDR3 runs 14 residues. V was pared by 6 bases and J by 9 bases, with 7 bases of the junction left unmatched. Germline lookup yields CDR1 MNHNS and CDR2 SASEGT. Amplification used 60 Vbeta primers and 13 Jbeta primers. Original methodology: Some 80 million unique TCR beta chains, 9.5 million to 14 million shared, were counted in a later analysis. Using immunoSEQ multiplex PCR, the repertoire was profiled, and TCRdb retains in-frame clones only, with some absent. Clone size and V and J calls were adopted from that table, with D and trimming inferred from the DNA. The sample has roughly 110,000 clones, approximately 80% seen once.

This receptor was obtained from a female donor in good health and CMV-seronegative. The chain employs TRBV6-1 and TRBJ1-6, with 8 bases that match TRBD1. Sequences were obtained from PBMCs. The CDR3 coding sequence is TGTGCCAGCAGGATAGACAGGGGTGGTTCACCCCTCCACTTT. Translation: CASRIDRGGSPLHF.